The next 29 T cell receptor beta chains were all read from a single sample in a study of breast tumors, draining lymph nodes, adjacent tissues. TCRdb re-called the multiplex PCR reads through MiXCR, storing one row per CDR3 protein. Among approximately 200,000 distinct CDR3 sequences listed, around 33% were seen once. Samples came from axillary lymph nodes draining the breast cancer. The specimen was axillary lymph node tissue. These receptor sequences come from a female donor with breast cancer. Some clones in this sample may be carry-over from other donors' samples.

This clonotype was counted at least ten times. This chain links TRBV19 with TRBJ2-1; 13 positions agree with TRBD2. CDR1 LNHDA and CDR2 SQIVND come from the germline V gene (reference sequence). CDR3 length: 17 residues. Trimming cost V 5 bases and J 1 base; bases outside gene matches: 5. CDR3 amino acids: CASSPTGLAGSYNEQFF. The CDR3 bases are TGTGCCAGTAGTCCGACGGGACTAGCGGGATCCTACAATGAGCAGTTCTTC.

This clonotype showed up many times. The CDR3 DNA follows: TGTGCCAGCAGCCAAGATGGGGACAGGGGAGCGATTAACTATGGCTACACCTTC. Its translation: CASSQDGDRGAINYGYTF. The rearrangement joins TRBV4-2 to TRBJ1-2, with TRBD1 identical over 10 bases. There are 18 residues in the CDR3. Germline CDR1 reads LGHNA; CDR2 reads YNFKEQ. Trimming cost V 0 bases and J 1 base; bases outside gene matches: 8.

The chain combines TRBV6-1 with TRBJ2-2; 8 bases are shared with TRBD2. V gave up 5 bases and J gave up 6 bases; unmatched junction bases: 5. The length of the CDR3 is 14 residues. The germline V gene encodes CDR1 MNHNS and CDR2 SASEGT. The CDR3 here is CASSPQAGAGELFF. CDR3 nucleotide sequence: TGTGCCAGCAGTCCACAAGCGGGGGCCGGGGAGCTGTTTTTT.

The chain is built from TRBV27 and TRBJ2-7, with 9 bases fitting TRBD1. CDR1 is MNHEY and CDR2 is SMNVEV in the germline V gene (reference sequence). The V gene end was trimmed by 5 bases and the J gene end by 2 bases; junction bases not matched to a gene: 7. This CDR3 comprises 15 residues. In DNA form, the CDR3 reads TGTGCCAGCAGTGAGTCCAGGGACAGGGCCTACGAGCAGTACTTC. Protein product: CASSESRDRAYEQYF.

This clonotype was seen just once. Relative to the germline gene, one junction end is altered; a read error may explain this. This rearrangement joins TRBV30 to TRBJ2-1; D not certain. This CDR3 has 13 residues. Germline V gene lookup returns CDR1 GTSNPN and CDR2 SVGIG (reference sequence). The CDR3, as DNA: TGTGCCTGGGACACGAGCTCCTGCAATGAGCAGTTCTTC. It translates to CAWDTSSCNEQFF.

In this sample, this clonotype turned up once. The CDR3 sequence is CASTRGPRFDTQYF. The CDR3, as DNA: TGTGCCAGCACCCGGGGCCCCAGGTTTGATACGCAGTATTTT. The chain couples TRBV28 to TRBJ2-3, with D tentatively TRBD1 or TRBD2 (5 bases each). Trimming left V 7 bases short and J 6 bases short, with 17 bases between. The V gene's germline CDR1 is MDHEN and CDR2 SYDVKM. The CDR3 is made up of 14 amino acids.

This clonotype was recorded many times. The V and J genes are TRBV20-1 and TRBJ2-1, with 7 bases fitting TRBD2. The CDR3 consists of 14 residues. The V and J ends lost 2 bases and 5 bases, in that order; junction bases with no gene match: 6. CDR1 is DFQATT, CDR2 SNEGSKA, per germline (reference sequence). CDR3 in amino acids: CSARREVSNNEQFF. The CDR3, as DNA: TGCAGTGCTAGACGGGAGGTCAGCAACAATGAGCAGTTCTTC.

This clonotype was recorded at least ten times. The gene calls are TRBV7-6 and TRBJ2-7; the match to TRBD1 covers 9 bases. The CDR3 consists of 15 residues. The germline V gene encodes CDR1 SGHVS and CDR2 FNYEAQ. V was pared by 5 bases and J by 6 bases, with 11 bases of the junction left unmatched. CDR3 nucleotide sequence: TGTGCCAGCAGCAAACTGACAGGGGGAGGGACCGAGCAGTACTTC. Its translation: CASSKLTGGGTEQYF.

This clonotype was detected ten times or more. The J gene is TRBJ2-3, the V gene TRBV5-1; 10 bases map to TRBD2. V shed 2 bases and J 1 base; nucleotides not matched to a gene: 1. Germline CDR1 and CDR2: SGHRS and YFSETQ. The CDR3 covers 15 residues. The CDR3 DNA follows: TGCGCCAGCAGCTTCACTAGCGGGGGCACAGATACGCAGTATTTT. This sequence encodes CASSFTSGGTDTQYF.

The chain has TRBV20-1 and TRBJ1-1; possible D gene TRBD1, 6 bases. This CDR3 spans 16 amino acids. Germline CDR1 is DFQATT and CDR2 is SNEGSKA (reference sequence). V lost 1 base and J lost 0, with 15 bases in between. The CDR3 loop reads CSARVKDRDMNTEAFF. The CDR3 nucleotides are TGCAGTGCTAGAGTCAAGGACAGAGACATGAACACTGAAGCTTTCTTT.

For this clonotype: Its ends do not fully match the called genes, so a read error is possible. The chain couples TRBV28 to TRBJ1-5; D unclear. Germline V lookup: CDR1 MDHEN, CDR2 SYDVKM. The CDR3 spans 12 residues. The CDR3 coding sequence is TGTGCCATCAGTTTCGGAGATCAGCCCCAGCATTTT. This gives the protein CAISFGDQPQHF.

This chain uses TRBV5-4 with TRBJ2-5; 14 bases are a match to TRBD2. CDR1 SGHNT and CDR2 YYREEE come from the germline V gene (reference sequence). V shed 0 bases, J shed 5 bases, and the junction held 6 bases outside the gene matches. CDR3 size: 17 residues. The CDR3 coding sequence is TGTGCCAGCAGCTTGGGGACTAGCGGGGGGCCAGCGGAGACCCAGTACTTC. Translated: CASSLGTSGGPAETQYF.

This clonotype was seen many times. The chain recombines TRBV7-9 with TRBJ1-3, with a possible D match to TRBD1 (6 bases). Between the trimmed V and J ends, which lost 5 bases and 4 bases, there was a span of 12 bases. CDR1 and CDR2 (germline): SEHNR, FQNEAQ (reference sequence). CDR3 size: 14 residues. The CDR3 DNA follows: TGTGCCAGCAGCCCCCGCGACAGGGGAAACACCATATATTTT. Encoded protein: CASSPRDRGNTIYF.

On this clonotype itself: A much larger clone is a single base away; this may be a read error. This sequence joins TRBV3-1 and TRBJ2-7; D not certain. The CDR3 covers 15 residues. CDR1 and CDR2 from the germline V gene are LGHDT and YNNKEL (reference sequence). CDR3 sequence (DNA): TGTGCCAGCAGCCAAGGACTGTTAGACTCCTACGGGCAGTACTTC. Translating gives CASSQGLLDSYGQYF.

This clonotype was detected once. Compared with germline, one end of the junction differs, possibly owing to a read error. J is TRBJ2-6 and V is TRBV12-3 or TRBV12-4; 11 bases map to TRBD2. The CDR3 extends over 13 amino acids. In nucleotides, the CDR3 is TGTGCCAGCAGTACTAGCGGGGGCAACGTCCTGACTTTC. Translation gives CASSTSGGNVLTF.

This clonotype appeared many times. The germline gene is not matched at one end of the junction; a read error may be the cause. The CDR3 protein is CASSVEARIYEQYF. In DNA, the CDR3 is TGTGCTAGCAGCGTAGAGGCCCGGATCTACGAGCAGTACTTC. The V and J genes are TRBV7-7 and TRBJ2-7; no clear D gene. Germline loops: CDR1 SSHAT, CDR2 FNYEAQ (reference sequence). CDR3 length: 14 amino acids.

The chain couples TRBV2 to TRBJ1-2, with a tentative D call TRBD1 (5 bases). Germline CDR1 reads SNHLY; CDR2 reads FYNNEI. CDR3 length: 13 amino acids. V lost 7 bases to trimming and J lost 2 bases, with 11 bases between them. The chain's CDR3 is CASKMGGNYGYTF. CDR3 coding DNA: TGTGCCAGCAAGATGGGGGGGAACTATGGCTACACCTTC. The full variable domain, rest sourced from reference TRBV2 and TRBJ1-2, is EPEVTQTPSHQVTQMGQEVILRCVPISNHLYFYWYRQILGQKVEFLVSFYNNEISEKSEIFDDQFSVERPDGSNFTLKIRSTKLEDSAMYFCASKMGGNYGYTFGSGTRLTVV.

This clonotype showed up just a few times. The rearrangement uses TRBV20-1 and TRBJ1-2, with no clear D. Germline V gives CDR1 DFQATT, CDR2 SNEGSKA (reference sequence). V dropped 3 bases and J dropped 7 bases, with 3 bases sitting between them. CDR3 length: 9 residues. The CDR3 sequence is CSARSGYTF. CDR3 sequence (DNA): TGCAGTGCTAGGTCTGGCTACACCTTC.

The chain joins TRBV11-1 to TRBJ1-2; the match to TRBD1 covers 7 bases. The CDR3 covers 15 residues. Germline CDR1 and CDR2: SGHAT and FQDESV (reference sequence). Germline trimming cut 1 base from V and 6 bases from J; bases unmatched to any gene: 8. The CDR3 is CASSLGQGEGNGYTF. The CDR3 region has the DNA TGTGCCAGCAGCTTAGGGCAGGGGGAAGGGAATGGCTACACCTTC. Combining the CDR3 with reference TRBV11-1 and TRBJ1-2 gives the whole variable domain EAEVAQSPRYKITEKSQAVAFWCDPISGHATLYWYRQILGQGPELLVQFQDESVVDDSQLPKDRFSAERLKGVDSTLKIQPAELGDSAMYLCASSLGQGEGNGYTFGSGTRLTVV.

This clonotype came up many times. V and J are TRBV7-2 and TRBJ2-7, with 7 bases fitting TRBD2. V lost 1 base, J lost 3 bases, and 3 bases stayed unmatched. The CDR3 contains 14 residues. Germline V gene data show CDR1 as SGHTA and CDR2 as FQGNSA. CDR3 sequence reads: CASSLDRTSYEQYF. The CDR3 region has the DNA TGTGCCAGCAGCTTAGACAGGACTAGCTACGAGCAGTACTTC.

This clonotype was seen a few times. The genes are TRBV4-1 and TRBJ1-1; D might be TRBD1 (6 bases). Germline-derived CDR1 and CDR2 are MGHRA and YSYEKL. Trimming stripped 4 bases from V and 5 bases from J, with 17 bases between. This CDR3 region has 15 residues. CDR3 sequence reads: CASSLKSGGSTEAFF. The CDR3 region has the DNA TGCGCCAGCAGCCTCAAGAGTGGGGGCAGTACTGAAGCTTTCTTT.

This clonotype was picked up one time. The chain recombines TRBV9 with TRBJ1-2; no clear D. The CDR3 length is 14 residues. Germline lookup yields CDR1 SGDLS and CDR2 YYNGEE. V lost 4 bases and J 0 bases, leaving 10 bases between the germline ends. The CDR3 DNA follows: TGTGCCAGCAGCACAACGGAAGCTAACTATGGCTACACCTTC. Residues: CASSTTEANYGYTF.

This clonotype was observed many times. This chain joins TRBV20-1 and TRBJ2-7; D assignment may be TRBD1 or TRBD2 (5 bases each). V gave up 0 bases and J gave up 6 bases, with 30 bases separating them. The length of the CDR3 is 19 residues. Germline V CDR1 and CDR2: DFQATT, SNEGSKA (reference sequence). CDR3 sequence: CSARDLRGARAPLSPEQYF. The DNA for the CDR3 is TGCAGTGCTAGAGACCTCAGAGGGGCCAGGGCTCCCCTTTCACCCGAGCAGTACTTC.

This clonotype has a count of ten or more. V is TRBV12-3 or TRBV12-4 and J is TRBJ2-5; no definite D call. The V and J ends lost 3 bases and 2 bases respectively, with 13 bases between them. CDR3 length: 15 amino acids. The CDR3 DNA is TGTGCCAGCAGTTTGAGTCAGAACCATCAAGAGACCCAGTACTTC. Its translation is CASSLSQNHQETQYF.

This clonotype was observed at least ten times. The CDR3, as DNA: TGTGCCAGCTCACCAGCACTATACAATGAGCAGTTCTTC. Residues: CASSPALYNEQFF. The chain recombines TRBV18 with TRBJ2-1, with unresolved D. Trimming pared 2 bases from V and 4 bases from J, leaving 6 bases between. The CDR3 sequence is 13 residues long. Germline-derived CDR1 and CDR2 are KGHSH and LQKENI.

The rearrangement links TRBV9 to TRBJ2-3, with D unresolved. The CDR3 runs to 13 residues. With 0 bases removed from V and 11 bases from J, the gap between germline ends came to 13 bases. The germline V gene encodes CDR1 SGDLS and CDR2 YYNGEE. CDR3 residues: CASSVGDSSEQYF. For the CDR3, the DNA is TGTGCCAGCAGCGTAGGAGATAGCTCTGAGCAGTATTTT. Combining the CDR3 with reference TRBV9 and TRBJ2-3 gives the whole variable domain DSGVTQTPKHLITATGQRVTLRCSPRSGDLSVYWYQQSLDQGLQFLIQYYNGEERAKGNILERFSAQQFPDLHSELNLSSLELGDSALYFCASSVGDSSEQYFGPGTRLTVL.

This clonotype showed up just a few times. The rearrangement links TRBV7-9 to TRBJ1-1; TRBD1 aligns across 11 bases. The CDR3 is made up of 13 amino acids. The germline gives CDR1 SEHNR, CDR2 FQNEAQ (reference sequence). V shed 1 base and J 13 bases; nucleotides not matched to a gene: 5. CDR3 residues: CASSLGGQGVYFF. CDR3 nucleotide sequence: TGTGCCAGCAGCTTAGGGGGACAGGGGGTTTATTTCTTT. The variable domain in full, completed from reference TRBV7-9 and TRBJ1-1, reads DTGVSQNPRHKITKRGQNVTFRCDPISEHNRLYWYRQTLGQGPEFLTYFQNEAQLEKSRLLSDRFSAERPKGSFSTLEIQRTEQGDSAMYLCASSLGGQGVYFFGQGTRLTVV.

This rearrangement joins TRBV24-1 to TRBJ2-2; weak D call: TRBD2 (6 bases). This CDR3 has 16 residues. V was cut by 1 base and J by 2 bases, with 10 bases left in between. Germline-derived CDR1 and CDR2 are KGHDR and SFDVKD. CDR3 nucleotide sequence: TGTGCCACCAGTGATTTCCGACTAGAAAACACCGGGGAGCTGTTTTTT. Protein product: CATSDFRLENTGELFF.

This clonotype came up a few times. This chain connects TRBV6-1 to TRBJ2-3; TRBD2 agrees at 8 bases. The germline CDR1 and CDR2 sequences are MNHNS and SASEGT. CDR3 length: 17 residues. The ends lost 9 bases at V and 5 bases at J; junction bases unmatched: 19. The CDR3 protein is CASLPPLAGSRGDTQYF. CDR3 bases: TGTGCCAGTCTCCCACCATTAGCGGGATCCCGGGGAGATACGCAGTATTTT.